What follows are 13 T cell receptor beta chains derived from one specimen sequenced in a study of T cells in Graves' hyperthyroidism and ophthalmopathy. Researchers took RNA transcripts and amplified the TCR beta CDR3 regions from them. RT-PCR in the first round (using the HTBI primer set) targeted the TCR CDR3. Using its own MiXCR run on the multiplex PCR reads, TCRdb lists one record per CDR3 protein. The sample includes a few hundred thousand distinct CDR3 sequences, about a fifth of them seen just once. The sequenced sample was blood. Receptors were obtained from a man aged 18 to 35 with Graves' hyperthyroidism.

This clonotype showed up many times. The chain recombines TRBV12-3 or TRBV12-4 with TRBJ2-4; no clear D. The V and J ends lost 5 bases and 2 bases respectively, with 10 bases between them. This CDR3 is 14 amino acids long. The CDR3 spells CASSREGTKNIQYF. In DNA, the CDR3 is TGTGCCAGCAGTCGCGAAGGGACCAAAAACATTCAGTACTTC.

This clonotype was counted a few times. It may be a read error: a sequence one base away is much more abundant. V and J are TRBV20-1 and TRBJ1-2, with a tentative D call TRBD1 (6 bases). V lost 3 bases to trimming and J lost 12 bases, with 17 bases between them. The CDR3 runs to 12 residues. In germline, CDR1 is DFQATT, CDR2 SNEGSKA (reference sequence). The DNA of the CDR3 is TGCAGTGCTAGCCTAGGGGGGGAGGGCCACACCTTC. As protein: CSASLGGEGHTF.

This chain connects TRBV3-1 to TRBJ1-1; TRBD1 matches 8 bases. Per the germline V gene, CDR1 is LGHDT and CDR2 is YNNKEL (reference sequence). The CDR3 sequence is 15 residues long. The V gene end was trimmed by 5 bases and the J gene end by 3 bases; junction bases not matched to a gene: 8. CDR3 sequence (DNA): TGTGCCAGCAGCGACCGGGACAGGAGGGACACTGAAGCTTTCTTT. As protein: CASSDRDRRDTEAFF.

This clonotype has ten or more counts. The chain is built from TRBV4-2 and TRBJ2-2; 12 bases agree with TRBD2. Trimming removed 4 bases from V and 5 bases from J; junction bases left unmatched: 11. CDR1 and CDR2 from the germline V gene are LGHNA and YNFKEQ. The CDR3 runs 18 residues. In DNA form, the CDR3 reads TGTGCCAGCAGCCTCGGACTAGCGGGGACAACGAGGACCGGGGAGCTGTTTTTT. It encodes CASSLGLAGTTRTGELFF.

In the case of this clonotype: This may stem from a read error, because a much larger clone lies one nucleotide away. The rearrangement joins TRBV27 to TRBJ1-5, with a possible D match to TRBD1 (5 bases). The CDR3 is 15 amino acids. The germline V and J ends were trimmed by 4 bases and 2 bases, with 12 bases remaining between them. The germline V gene has CDR1 MNHEY and CDR2 SMNVEV (reference sequence). The DNA of the CDR3 is TGTGCCAGCAGTTCGAGGGGAGAAGGCAATCAGCCCCAGCATTTT. It is translated as CASSSRGEGNQPQHF.

This chain uses TRBV29-1 with TRBJ1-1, with TRBD1 matching 7 bases. CDR1 is SQVTM, CDR2 ANQGSEA, per germline. The CDR3 has 15 amino acids. The J segment lost 1 base and the V segment lost 1 base, leaving 6 bases of the junction unmatched. DNA for the CDR3: TGCAGCGTTGAAGTATCCCGACAGGGGAACACTGAAGCTTTCTTT. Translated: CSVEVSRQGNTEAFF. Full variable domain (missing parts from reference TRBV29-1 and TRBJ1-1): SAVISQKPSRDICQRGTSLTIQCQVDSQVTMMFWYRQQPGQSLTLIATANQGSEATYESGFVIDKFPISRPNLTFSTLTVSNMSPEDSSIYLCSVEVSRQGNTEAFFGQGTRLTVV.

The chain combines TRBV12-3 or TRBV12-4 with TRBJ1-5; weak D call: TRBD1 (6 bases). The CDR3 sequence is 14 residues long. Trimming pared 6 bases from V and 4 bases from J, leaving 13 bases between. The CDR3 is CASRSQGGNQPQHF. CDR3 coding DNA: TGTGCCAGCAGATCACAGGGTGGGAATCAGCCCCAGCATTTT.

The CDR3, as DNA: TGTGCCAGCAGTGACCCGGCTAGTCCCCGCGAGCAGTACTTC. This codes for CASSDPASPREQYF. The chain uses TRBV27 and TRBJ2-7; D is undetermined. Trimming removed 5 bases at V and 6 bases at J, with 17 bases between. The germline gives CDR1 MNHEY, CDR2 SMNVEV (reference sequence). The CDR3 sequence is 14 residues long.

This clonotype showed up many times. The junction shows a germline mismatch at one end, possibly a read error. The V call is TRBV5-1, the J call TRBJ1-1, with D unclear. Per germline, CDR1 SGHRS and CDR2 YFSETQ. The CDR3 loop spans 12 amino acids. The CDR3 reads CASRDMNTEAFF. In DNA form, the CDR3 reads TGTGCCAGCAGAGACATGAACACTGAAGCTTTCTTT. Variable domain in full (rest from reference TRBV5-1 and TRBJ1-1): KAGVTQTPRYLIKTRGQQVTLSCSPISGHRSVSWYQQTPGQGLQFLFEYFSETQRNKGNFPGRFSGRQFSNSRSEMNVSTLELGDSALYLCASRDMNTEAFFGQGTRLTVV.

The sample holds many counts of this clonotype. The chain combines TRBV12-3 or TRBV12-4 with TRBJ1-2; no clear D gene. This CDR3 comprises 13 residues. V was trimmed by 6 bases and J by 7 bases, leaving 15 bases between them. CDR3: CASSLNQEGGYTF. CDR3 nucleotides: TGTGCCAGCAGCCTTAACCAGGAAGGTGGCTACACCTTC.

This clonotype was picked up many times. The chain is built from TRBV11-2 and TRBJ2-7, with a weak D call TRBD1 (5 bases). The CDR3 totals 13 residues. With 7 bases removed from V and 7 bases from J, the gap between germline ends came to 17 bases. Germline CDR1 and CDR2: SGHAT and FQNNGV. The CDR3 here is CASNLGVGEEQYF. The CDR3 nucleotides are TGTGCCAGCAATTTAGGGGTAGGGGAAGAGCAGTACTTC.

This clonotype was seen ten or more times. The CDR3 reads CATTLADRRLQDGYTF. CDR3 in DNA: TGTGCCACCACCCTAGCCGACAGGCGACTGCAAGATGGCTACACCTTC. The chain employs TRBV24-1 and TRBJ1-2; tentatively, D is TRBD1 (6 bases). Trimming removed 8 bases from V and 6 bases from J, with 24 bases in between. Germline V gene lookup returns CDR1 KGHDR and CDR2 SFDVKD. CDR3 length: 16 residues.

This CDR3 is CASFPDRGAGTGELFF. In nucleotides, the CDR3 is TGTGCCAGCTTTCCTGACAGGGGCGCGGGCACCGGGGAGCTGTTTTTT. J is TRBJ2-2 and V is TRBV12-3 or TRBV12-4, with 8 bases that match TRBD1. This CDR3 region has 16 residues. Trimming took 8 bases from V and 4 from J; bases not matched to a gene: 12.